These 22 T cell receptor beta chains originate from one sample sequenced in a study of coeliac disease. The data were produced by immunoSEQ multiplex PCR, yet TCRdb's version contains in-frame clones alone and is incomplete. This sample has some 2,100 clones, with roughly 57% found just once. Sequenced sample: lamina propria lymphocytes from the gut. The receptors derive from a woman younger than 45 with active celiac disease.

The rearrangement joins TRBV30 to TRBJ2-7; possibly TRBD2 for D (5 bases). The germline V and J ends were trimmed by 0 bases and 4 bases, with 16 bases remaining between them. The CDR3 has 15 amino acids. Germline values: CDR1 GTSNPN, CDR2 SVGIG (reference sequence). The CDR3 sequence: CAWSVAPRRRYEQYF. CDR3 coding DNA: TGTGCCTGGAGTGTAGCGCCCCGACGGAGGTACGAGCAGTACTTC.

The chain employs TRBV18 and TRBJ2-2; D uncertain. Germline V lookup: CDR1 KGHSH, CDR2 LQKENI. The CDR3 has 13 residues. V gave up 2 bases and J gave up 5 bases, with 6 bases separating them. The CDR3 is CASSPFLTGELFF. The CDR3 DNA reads TGTGCCAGCTCACCATTTCTGACCGGGGAGCTGTTTTTT.

This CDR3 is CASSLTWNTEAFF. The CDR3 coding sequence is TGTGCCAGCAGCTTGACATGGAACACTGAAGCTTTCTTT. This chain links TRBV7-2 with TRBJ1-1; D gene uncertain. This CDR3 spans 13 amino acids. CDR1 and CDR2 from the germline V gene are SGHTA and FQGNSA. V was trimmed by 3 bases and J by 1 base, leaving 6 bases between them.

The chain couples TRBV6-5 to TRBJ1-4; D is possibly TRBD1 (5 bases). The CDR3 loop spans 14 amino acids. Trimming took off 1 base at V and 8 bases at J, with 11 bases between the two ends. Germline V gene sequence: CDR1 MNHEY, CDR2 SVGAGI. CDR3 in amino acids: CASSYWGVDEKLFF. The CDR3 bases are TGTGCCAGCAGTTACTGGGGGGTGGACGAAAAACTGTTTTTT.

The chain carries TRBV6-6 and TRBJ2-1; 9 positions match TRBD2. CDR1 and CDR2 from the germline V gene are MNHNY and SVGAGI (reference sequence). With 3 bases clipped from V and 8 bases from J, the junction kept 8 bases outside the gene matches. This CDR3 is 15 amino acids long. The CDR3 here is CASSYGAGGHYEQFF. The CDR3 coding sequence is TGTGCCAGCAGTTATGGGGCGGGGGGGCATTATGAGCAGTTCTTC.

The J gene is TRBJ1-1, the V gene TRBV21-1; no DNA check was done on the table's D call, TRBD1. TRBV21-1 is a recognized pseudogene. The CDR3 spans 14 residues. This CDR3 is CASSESGVNTEAFF. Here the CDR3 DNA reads TGTGCCAGCAGCGAATCAGGGGTCAACACTGAAGCTTTCTTT.

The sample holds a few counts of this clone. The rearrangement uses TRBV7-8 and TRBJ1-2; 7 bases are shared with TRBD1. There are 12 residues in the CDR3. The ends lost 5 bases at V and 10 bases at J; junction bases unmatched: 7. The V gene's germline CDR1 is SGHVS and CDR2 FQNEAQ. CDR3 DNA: TGTGCCAGCAGCCCCGGGACAGCAATCTACACCTTC. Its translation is CASSPGTAIYTF.

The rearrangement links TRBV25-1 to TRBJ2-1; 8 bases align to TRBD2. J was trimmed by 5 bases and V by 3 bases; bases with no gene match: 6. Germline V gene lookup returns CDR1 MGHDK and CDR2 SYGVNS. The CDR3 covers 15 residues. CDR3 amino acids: CASSESGLGNNEQFF. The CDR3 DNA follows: TGTGCCAGCAGTGAGTCGGGACTAGGGAACAATGAGCAGTTCTTC.

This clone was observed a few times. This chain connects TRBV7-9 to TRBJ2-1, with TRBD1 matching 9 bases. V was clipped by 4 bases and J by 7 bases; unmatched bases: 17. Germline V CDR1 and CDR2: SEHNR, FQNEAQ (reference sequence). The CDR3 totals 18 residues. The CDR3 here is CASSSNLQGAAGYNEQFF. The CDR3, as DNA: TGTGCCAGCAGCTCCAACTTACAGGGGGCGGCGGGGTATAATGAGCAGTTCTTC.

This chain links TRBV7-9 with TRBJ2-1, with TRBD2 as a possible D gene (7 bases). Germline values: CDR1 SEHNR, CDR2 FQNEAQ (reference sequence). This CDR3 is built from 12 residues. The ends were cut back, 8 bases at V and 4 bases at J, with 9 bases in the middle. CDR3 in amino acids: CASGRGYNEQFF. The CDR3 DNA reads TGTGCCAGCGGGAGGGGGTACAATGAGCAGTTCTTC.

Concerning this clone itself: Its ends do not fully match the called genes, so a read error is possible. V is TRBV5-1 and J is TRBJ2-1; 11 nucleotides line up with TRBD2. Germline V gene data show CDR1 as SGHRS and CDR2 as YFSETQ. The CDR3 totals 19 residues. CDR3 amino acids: CASSSSIFSGGASHNEQFF. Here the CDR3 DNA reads TGCGCCAGCAGCTCCTCAATTTTTAGCGGGGGGGCCTCCCACAATGAGCAGTTCTTC.

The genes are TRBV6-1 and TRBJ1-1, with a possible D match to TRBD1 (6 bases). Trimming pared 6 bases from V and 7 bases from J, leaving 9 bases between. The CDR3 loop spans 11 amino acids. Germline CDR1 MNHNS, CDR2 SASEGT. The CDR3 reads CASRNRVEAFF. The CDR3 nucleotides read TGTGCCAGCAGGAACAGGGTTGAAGCTTTCTTT.

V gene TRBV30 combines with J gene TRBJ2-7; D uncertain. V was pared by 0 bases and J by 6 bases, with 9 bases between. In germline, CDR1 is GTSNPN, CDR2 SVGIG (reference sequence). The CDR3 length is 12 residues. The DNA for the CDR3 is TGTGCCTGGAGTGTGGTGGTACTCGAGCAGTACTTC. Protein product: CAWSVVVLEQYF.

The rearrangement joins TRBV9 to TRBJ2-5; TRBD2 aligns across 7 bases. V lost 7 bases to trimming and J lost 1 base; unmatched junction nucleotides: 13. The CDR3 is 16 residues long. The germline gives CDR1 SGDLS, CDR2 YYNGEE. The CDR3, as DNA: TGTGCCAGCCAAGTTGGGGACGCTAGCGGCCAAGAGACCCAGTACTTC. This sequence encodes CASQVGDASGQETQYF.

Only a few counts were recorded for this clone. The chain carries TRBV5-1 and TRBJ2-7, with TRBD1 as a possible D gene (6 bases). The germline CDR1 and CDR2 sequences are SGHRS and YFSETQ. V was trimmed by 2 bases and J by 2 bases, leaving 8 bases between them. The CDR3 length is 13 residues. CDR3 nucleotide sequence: TGCGCCAGCAGCTTACCAGGGGCCTACGAGCAGTACTTC. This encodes CASSLPGAYEQYF.

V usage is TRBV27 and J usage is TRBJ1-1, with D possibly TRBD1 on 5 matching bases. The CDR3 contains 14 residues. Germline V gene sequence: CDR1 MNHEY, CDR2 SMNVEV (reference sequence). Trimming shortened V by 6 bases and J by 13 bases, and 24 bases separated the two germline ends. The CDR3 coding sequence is TGTGCCAGCAGGCACCGAGCGGGGGTACAGTTGGATTTCTTT. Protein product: CASRHRAGVQLDFF.

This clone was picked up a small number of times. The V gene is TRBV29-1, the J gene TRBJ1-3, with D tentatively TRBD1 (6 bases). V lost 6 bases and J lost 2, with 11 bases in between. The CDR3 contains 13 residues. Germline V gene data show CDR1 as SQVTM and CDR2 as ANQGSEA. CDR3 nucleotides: TGCAGCGTGATTACAGGGACTGGAAACACCATATATTTT. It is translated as CSVITGTGNTIYF.

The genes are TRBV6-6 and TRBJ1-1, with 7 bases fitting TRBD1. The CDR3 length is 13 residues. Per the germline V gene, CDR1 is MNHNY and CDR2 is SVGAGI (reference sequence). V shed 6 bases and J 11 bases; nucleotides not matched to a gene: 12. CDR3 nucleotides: TGTGCCAGCAGACCGGACAGGAAATATCCCGCTTTCTTT. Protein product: CASRPDRKYPAFF.

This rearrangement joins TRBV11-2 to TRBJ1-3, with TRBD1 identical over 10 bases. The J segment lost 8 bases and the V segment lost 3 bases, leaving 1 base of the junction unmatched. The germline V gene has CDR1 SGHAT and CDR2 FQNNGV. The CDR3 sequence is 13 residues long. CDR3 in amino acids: CASSLDRGDTIYF. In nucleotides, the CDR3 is TGTGCCAGCAGCTTGGACAGGGGGGACACCATATATTTT.

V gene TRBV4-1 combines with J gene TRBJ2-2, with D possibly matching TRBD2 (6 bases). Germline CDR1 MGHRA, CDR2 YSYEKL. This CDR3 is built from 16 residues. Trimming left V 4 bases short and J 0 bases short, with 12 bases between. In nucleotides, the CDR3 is TGCGCCAGCAGCCCCAGCCCGGGGGCGAACACCGGGGAGCTGTTTTTT. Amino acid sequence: CASSPSPGANTGELFF.

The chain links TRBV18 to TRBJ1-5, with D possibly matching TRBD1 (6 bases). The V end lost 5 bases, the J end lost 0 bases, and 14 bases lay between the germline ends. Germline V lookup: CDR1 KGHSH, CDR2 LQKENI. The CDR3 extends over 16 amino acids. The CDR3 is CASSESGHPSNQPQHF. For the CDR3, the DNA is TGTGCCAGCTCAGAGTCGGGACACCCTAGCAATCAGCCCCAGCATTTT.

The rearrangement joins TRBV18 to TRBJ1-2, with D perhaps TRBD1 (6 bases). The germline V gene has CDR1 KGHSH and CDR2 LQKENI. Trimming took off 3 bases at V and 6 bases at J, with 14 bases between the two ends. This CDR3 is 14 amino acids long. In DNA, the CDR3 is TGTGCCAGCTCACCGCACAGGGACCTCAATGGCTACACCTTC. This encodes CASSPHRDLNGYTF.